This T cell receptor beta chain was recovered during a study of cytotoxic CD8 clonotypes in ibrutinib-treated CLL. Sequencing used immunoSEQ multiplex PCR; TCRdb keeps in-frame clones, though not all of them. Of over 95,000 clones listed, 45% to 65% are singletons. This CDR3 comprises 13 residues. Trimming stripped 8 bases from V and 2 bases from J, with 15 bases between. Germline V gives CDR1 GTSNPN, CDR2 SVGIG (reference sequence). The V call is TRBV30, the J call TRBJ2-5; D gene uncertain. This TCR derives from a human donor with chronic lymphocytic leukemia. The source material was PBMCs, sampled after 24 months of ibrutinib treatment. The CDR3 DNA is TGTGCCCTGGAAGGTAGTAGGCAAGAGACCCAGTACTTC. Amino acid sequence: CALEGSRQETQYF.